Listed here is a single T cell receptor beta chain. Its specificity is unknown. Sequencing was performed with immunoSEQ multiplex PCR; in TCRdb, only in-frame clones are kept and a portion is missing. The repertoire holds tens of thousands of clones, around 75% seen once, with around 5.6% in the top ten. The data were taken from a study of immune evolution from preneoplasia to lung adenocarcinoma. CDR3 length: 13 residues. With V trimmed by 4 bases and J by 7 bases, 4 bases remained unmatched. Germline CDR1 reads SQVTM; CDR2 reads ANQGSEA. Points from the study as a whole: Clonality was highest in normal lung, lower in later-stage lesions apparently.

This chain connects TRBV29-1 to TRBJ2-7; 13 bases fit TRBD2. This TCR was recovered from a person aged 55 to 75 with lung adenocarcinoma. Sequencing used FFPE invasive lung adenocarcinoma tissue. The CDR3 loop is CSVGTSGRREQYF. The CDR3 nucleotides read TGCAGCGTTGGGACTAGCGGGAGACGGGAGCAGTACTTC.